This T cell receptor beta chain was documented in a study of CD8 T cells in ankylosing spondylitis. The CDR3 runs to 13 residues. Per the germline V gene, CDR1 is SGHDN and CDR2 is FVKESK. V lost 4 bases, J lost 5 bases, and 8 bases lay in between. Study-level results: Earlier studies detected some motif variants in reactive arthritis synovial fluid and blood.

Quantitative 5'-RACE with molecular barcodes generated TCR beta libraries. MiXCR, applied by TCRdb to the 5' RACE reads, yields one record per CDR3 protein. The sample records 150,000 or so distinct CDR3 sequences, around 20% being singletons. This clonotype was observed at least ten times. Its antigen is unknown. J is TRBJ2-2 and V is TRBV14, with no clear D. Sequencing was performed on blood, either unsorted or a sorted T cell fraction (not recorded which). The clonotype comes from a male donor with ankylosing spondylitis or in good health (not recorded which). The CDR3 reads CASSRFETGELFF. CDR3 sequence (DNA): TGTGCCAGCAGCCGCTTCGAAACCGGGGAGCTGTTTTTT.